This T cell receptor (beta chain) was observed in a study of blood T cell repertoires in COVID-19. Trimming shortened V by 5 bases and J by 3 bases, and 11 bases separated the two germline ends. Germline V gives CDR1 MNHEY, CDR2 SVGEGT. There are 14 residues in the CDR3. Clones were sequenced by immunoSEQ multiplex PCR, and TCRdb holds only the in-frame ones, with some missing. Here the sample spans 150,000 to 200,000 clones, about 83% being singletons. The receptor was derived from a person aged 65 to 79 with COVID-19, enrolled during active disease. The V gene is TRBV6-2 or TRBV6-3, the J gene TRBJ1-5; D is possibly TRBD1 (6 bases). Material for sequencing was peripheral blood. DNA of the CDR3: TGTGCCAGCAGTCCCCACAGGGACAATCAGCCCCAGCATTTT. This encodes CASSPHRDNQPQHF.